The T cell receptor beta chain described here comes from a study of post-analysis software for immune sequencing data. On this clonotype: The antigen remains unidentified. Its ends do not fully match the called genes, so a read error is possible.

The CDR3 is made up of 16 amino acids. Germline V gene sequence: CDR1 SSHAT, CDR2 FNYEAQ (reference sequence). cDNA libraries of TCR beta carried unique molecular identifiers. TCRdb redid the calling of the PCR reads with MiXCR, one entry per CDR3 protein. The table lists approximately 350,000 distinct CDR3 sequences, 30% to 45% of them singletons. The study's findings and limits: Under the F measure, samples that were prepared in one batch clustered strongly together. TRBV segments more frequent in patients than in controls numbered five and included TRBV5-6, TRBV5-1 and TRBV20-1.

The origin of this receptor is a girl between 5 and 17 years old with multiple sclerosis. Specimen: blood. The rearrangement joins TRBV7-7 to TRBJ2-1; 9 bases agree with TRBD2. CDR3 nucleotide sequence: TGTGCTAGCAGCTTATCACCTAGCGGGATGTCCAATGAGCAGTTCTTC. This sequence encodes CASSLSPSGMSNEQFF.